A selection of T cell receptor beta chains follows, all from one sample in a study of regulatory T cells in long-lasting Graves disease. TCRdb passed the multiplex PCR reads through MiXCR, listing each CDR3 protein once. This table holds under 350,000 distinct CDR3 sequences, roughly a fifth found once. Here the sequenced sample was peripheral blood mononuclear cells (PBMCs), taken when the disease was refractory, from a patient treated with antithyroid drugs. These receptors all come from a female donor with Graves disease. Each CDR3 is given with its conserved first and last residue. D genes are given only for firm matches. The listing skips clone size in some rows; elsewhere it reads once, few, many or a size class.

CDR3 protein: CASRIGGLAFGSGQPQHF
CDR3 DNA: TGTGCCAGCAGGATTGGGGGTCTCGCCTTCGGCTCTGGGCAGCCCCAGCATTTT
V gene: TRBV28
clone size: many
J gene: TRBJ1-5
CDR3 length: 18
D gene: -

CDR3 protein: CSAEVVGWGRSYNEQFF
CDR3 DNA: TGCAGTGCTGAAGTGGTGGGGTGGGGTAGATCCTACAATGAGCAGTTCTTC
V gene: TRBV20-1
clone size: once
J gene: TRBJ2-1
CDR3 length: 17
D gene: -

CDR3 protein: CASSVTSGSPEQYF
CDR3 DNA: TGTGCCAGCAGCGTTACTAGCGGGAGTCCCGAGCAGTACTTC
V gene: TRBV9
clone size: few
J gene: TRBJ2-7
CDR3 length: 14
D gene: TRBD2

CDR3 protein: CASSQVLSGVNTEAFF
CDR3 DNA: TGTGCCAGCAGCCAAGTATTATCAGGGGTCAACACTGAAGCTTTCTTT
V gene: TRBV4-2
clone size: few
J gene: TRBJ1-1
CDR3 length: 16
D gene: -

CDR3 protein: CASSYGHKTGTGNYNEQFF
CDR3 DNA: TGTGCCAGCAGTTATGGCCATAAAACCGGGACAGGGAATTACAATGAGCAGTTCTTC
V gene: TRBV6-2/TRBV6-3
clone size: -
J gene: TRBJ2-1
CDR3 length: 19
D gene: TRBD1

CDR3 protein: CASSEAQGRGDSGELFF
CDR3 DNA: TGTGCCAGCAGTGAAGCGCAAGGAAGGGGTGATTCCGGGGAGCTGTTTTTT
V gene: TRBV2
clone size: -
J gene: TRBJ2-2
CDR3 length: 17
D gene: -

CDR3 protein: CASSLKRAFF
CDR3 DNA: TGCGCCAGCAGCTTGAAACGTGCTTTCTTT
V gene: TRBV5-1
clone size: -
J gene: TRBJ1-1
CDR3 length: 10
D gene: -

CDR3 protein: CASSLVQGMGYEQYF
CDR3 DNA: TGTGCCAGCAGCTTGGTTCAGGGTATGGGCTACGAGCAGTACTTC
V gene: TRBV5-6
clone size: -
J gene: TRBJ2-7
CDR3 length: 15
D gene: -

CDR3 protein: CACLGRYNEQFF
CDR3 DNA: TGTGCCTGCCTCGGGCGGTACAATGAGCAGTTCTTC
V gene: TRBV30
clone size: -
J gene: TRBJ2-1
CDR3 length: 12
D gene: -

CDR3 protein: CASSPHPGQESYEQYF
CDR3 DNA: TGTGCCAGCAGCCCCCACCCGGGACAGGAATCCTACGAGCAGTACTTC
V gene: TRBV14
clone size: few
J gene: TRBJ2-7
CDR3 length: 16
D gene: TRBD1

CDR3 protein: CASSLGRMNTGELFF
CDR3 DNA: TGTGCCAGCAGCTTAGGTAGAATGAACACCGGGGAGCTGTTTTTT
V gene: TRBV11-3
clone size: -
J gene: TRBJ2-2
CDR3 length: 15
D gene: -

CDR3 protein: CASSLEWLGANFNTGEPFF
CDR3 DNA: TGTGCCAGCAGCTTAGAGTGGCTAGGGGCCAACTTCAACACCGGGGAGCCGTTTTTT
V gene: TRBV7-8
clone size: -
J gene: TRBJ2-2
CDR3 length: 19
D gene: -

CDR3 protein: CASSRGQGVNTGELFF
CDR3 DNA: TGTGCCAGCAGTCGAGGACAGGGGGTAAACACCGGGGAGCTGTTTTTT
V gene: TRBV12-3/TRBV12-4
clone size: many
J gene: TRBJ2-2
CDR3 length: 16
D gene: TRBD1

CDR3 protein: CASRDGGAARWETQYF
CDR3 DNA: TGTGCCAGCAGGGATGGGGGGGCGGCCCGATGGGAGACCCAGTACTTC
V gene: TRBV6-1
clone size: many
J gene: TRBJ2-5
CDR3 length: 16
D gene: -

CDR3 protein: CSVPGAGELFF
CDR3 DNA: TGCAGCGTGCCCGGGGCCGGGGAGCTGTTTTTT
V gene: TRBV29-1
clone size: few
J gene: TRBJ2-2
CDR3 length: 11
D gene: -

CDR3 protein: CASSFGVTSGSYTGELFF
CDR3 DNA: TGTGCCAGCAGCTTTGGGGTTACTAGCGGGAGTTATACCGGGGAGCTGTTTTTT
V gene: TRBV7-2
clone size: -
J gene: TRBJ2-2
CDR3 length: 18
D gene: TRBD2

CDR3 protein: CAISESPGNSNQPQHF
CDR3 DNA: TGTGCCATCAGTGAGTCTCCTGGTAATAGCAATCAGCCCCAGCATTTT
V gene: TRBV10-3
clone size: few
J gene: TRBJ1-5
CDR3 length: 16
D gene: -

CDR3 protein: CASSAVGQKNTEAFF
CDR3 DNA: TGTGCCAGCAGTGCCGTTGGACAGAAGAACACTGAAGCTTTCTTT
V gene: TRBV25-1
clone size: many
J gene: TRBJ1-1
CDR3 length: 15
D gene: -

CDR3 protein: CASSLRGQIYEQYF
CDR3 DNA: TGTGCCAGCAGCTTACGGGGACAGATCTACGAGCAGTACTTC
V gene: TRBV7-2
clone size: few
J gene: TRBJ2-7
CDR3 length: 14
D gene: TRBD1

CDR3 protein: CASSVAARGHQETQYF
CDR3 DNA: TGTGCCAGCAGCGTCGCTGCCCGAGGCCATCAAGAGACCCAGTACTTC
V gene: TRBV9
clone size: -
J gene: TRBJ2-5
CDR3 length: 16
D gene: -

CDR3 protein: CSVEGGGTGELFF
CDR3 DNA: TGCAGCGTTGAAGGAGGAGGCACCGGGGAGCTGTTTTTT
V gene: TRBV29-1
clone size: few
J gene: TRBJ2-2
CDR3 length: 13
D gene: -

CDR3 protein: CASSLWDTHQPQHF
CDR3 DNA: TGTGCCAGCAGTTTGTGGGACACCCATCAGCCCCAGCATTTT
V gene: TRBV28
clone size: many
J gene: TRBJ1-5
CDR3 length: 14
D gene: -

CDR3 protein: CASTTGLHTEAFF
CDR3 DNA: TGTGCCAGCACCACAGGGTTGCACACTGAAGCTTTCTTT
V gene: TRBV6-1
clone size: many
J gene: TRBJ1-1
CDR3 length: 13
D gene: -

CDR3 protein: CGSGGSVQETQYF
CDR3 DNA: TGCGGATCCGGGGGGAGTGTCCAAGAGACCCAGTACTTC
V gene: TRBV29-1
clone size: -
J gene: TRBJ2-5
CDR3 length: 13
D gene: TRBD2

CDR3 protein: CASSFTSIVSNQPQHF
CDR3 DNA: TGTGCCAGCAGCTTTACCTCGATTGTTAGCAATCAGCCCCAGCATTTT
V gene: TRBV7-2
clone size: many
J gene: TRBJ1-5
CDR3 length: 16
D gene: -

CDR3 protein: CASSQGGQPYYGYTF
CDR3 DNA: TGTGCCAGCAGCCAGGGCGGGCAGCCTTACTATGGCTACACCTTC
V gene: TRBV7-2
clone size: many
J gene: TRBJ1-2
CDR3 length: 15
D gene: -

CDR3 protein: CASSLNRVGKAFF
CDR3 DNA: TGTGCCAGCAGCTTAAACAGGGTGGGAAAAGCTTTCTTT
V gene: TRBV7-2
clone size: many
J gene: TRBJ1-1
CDR3 length: 13
D gene: -

CDR3 protein: CSVDSSGRVETLYF
CDR3 DNA: TGCAGCGTTGACTCTAGCGGGAGGGTAGAGACCCTGTACTTC
V gene: TRBV29-1
clone size: few
J gene: TRBJ2-5
CDR3 length: 14
D gene: TRBD2

CDR3 protein: CASSQDLQAEQYF
CDR3 DNA: TGTGCCAGCAGCCAAGATCTGCAGGCCGAGCAGTACTTC
V gene: TRBV14
clone size: -
J gene: TRBJ2-7
CDR3 length: 13
D gene: -

CDR3 protein: CASSYSTGGSSTDTQYF
CDR3 DNA: TGTGCCAGCAGTTACTCGACAGGGGGGTCGAGCACAGATACGCAGTATTTT
V gene: TRBV6-2/TRBV6-3
clone size: -
J gene: TRBJ2-3
CDR3 length: 17
D gene: TRBD1

CDR3 protein: CASSPRTGGRETQYF
CDR3 DNA: TGTGCCAGCAGCCCCCGGACAGGGGGAAGGGAGACCCAGTACTTC
V gene: TRBV6-1
clone size: -
J gene: TRBJ2-5
CDR3 length: 15
D gene: TRBD1

CDR3 protein: CAWNADRAGETQYF
CDR3 DNA: TGTGCCTGGAACGCGGACAGGGCCGGGGAGACCCAGTACTTC
V gene: TRBV30
clone size: few
J gene: TRBJ2-5
CDR3 length: 14
D gene: TRBD1

CDR3 protein: CASSPWSEGNEKLFF
CDR3 DNA: TGTGCCAGCTCACCATGGTCCGAGGGAAATGAAAAACTGTTTTTT
V gene: TRBV18
clone size: -
J gene: TRBJ1-4
CDR3 length: 15
D gene: -

CDR3 protein: CASRRMGGGRNEQYF
CDR3 DNA: TGTGCCAGCCGCCGGATGGGGGGAGGGAGGAACGAGCAGTACTTC
V gene: TRBV12-3/TRBV12-4
clone size: many
J gene: TRBJ2-7
CDR3 length: 15
D gene: TRBD2

CDR3 protein: CASSPSWTGTYNEQFF
CDR3 DNA: TGTGCCAGCAGTCCTTCCTGGACAGGGACCTACAATGAGCAGTTCTTC
V gene: TRBV2
clone size: few
J gene: TRBJ2-1
CDR3 length: 16
D gene: TRBD1

CDR3 protein: CASSPRRDAETQYF
CDR3 DNA: TGTGCCAGCTCACCACGCAGGGATGCGGAGACCCAGTACTTC
V gene: TRBV18
clone size: few
J gene: TRBJ2-5
CDR3 length: 14
D gene: -

CDR3 protein: CASMDQNTGELFF
CDR3 DNA: TGTGCCAGCATGGACCAGAACACCGGGGAGCTGTTTTTT
V gene: TRBV7-2
clone size: -
J gene: TRBJ2-2
CDR3 length: 13
D gene: -

CDR3 protein: CASRRDRDRETQYF
CDR3 DNA: TGTGCCAGCAGACGGGACAGGGATAGGGAGACCCAGTACTTC
V gene: TRBV2
clone size: many
J gene: TRBJ2-5
CDR3 length: 14
D gene: TRBD1

CDR3 protein: CASSPGTLQETQYF
CDR3 DNA: TGTGCCAGCAGCCCAGGTACACTGCAAGAGACCCAGTACTTC
V gene: TRBV5-1
clone size: many
J gene: TRBJ2-5
CDR3 length: 14
D gene: -

CDR3 protein: CASSLSIYSNQPQHF
CDR3 DNA: TGTGCCAGCAGTCTCTCAATTTATAGCAATCAGCCCCAGCATTTT
V gene: TRBV28
clone size: many
J gene: TRBJ1-5
CDR3 length: 15
D gene: -

CDR3 protein: CASSMGANTGELFF
CDR3 DNA: TGTGCCAGCAGCATGGGCGCGAACACCGGGGAGCTGTTTTTT
V gene: TRBV7-2
clone size: few
J gene: TRBJ2-2
CDR3 length: 14
D gene: -

CDR3 protein: CASRWDAGGYQPQHF
CDR3 DNA: TGTGCCAGTAGATGGGACGCCGGGGGATATCAGCCCCAGCATTTT
V gene: TRBV19
clone size: -
J gene: TRBJ1-5
CDR3 length: 15
D gene: -

CDR3 protein: CASSLVPGAGNTIYF
CDR3 DNA: TGTGCCAGCAGCTTAGTGCCGGGTGCCGGAAACACCATATATTTT
V gene: TRBV11-2
clone size: many
J gene: TRBJ1-3
CDR3 length: 15
D gene: -

CDR3 protein: CASSLEGSTEAFF
CDR3 DNA: TGCGCCAGCAGCTTGGAGGGGAGCACTGAAGCTTTCTTT
V gene: TRBV5-1
clone size: many
J gene: TRBJ1-1
CDR3 length: 13
D gene: -

CDR3 protein: CASSEPTGDETQYF
CDR3 DNA: TGTGCCAGCAGCGAACCCACAGGGGACGAGACCCAGTACTTC
V gene: TRBV7-2
clone size: many
J gene: TRBJ2-5
CDR3 length: 14
D gene: TRBD1

CDR3 protein: CASSTGVPMGGSPLHF
CDR3 DNA: TGTGCCAGCAGTACAGGGGTCCCTATGGGAGGTTCACCCCTCCACTTT
V gene: TRBV28
clone size: many
J gene: TRBJ1-6
CDR3 length: 16
D gene: TRBD1

CDR3 protein: CASSMGTGNTGELFF
CDR3 DNA: TGTGCCAGTAGCATGGGGACAGGGAACACCGGGGAGCTGTTTTTT
V gene: TRBV19
clone size: many
J gene: TRBJ2-2
CDR3 length: 15
D gene: TRBD1

CDR3 protein: CASSPGELAVNNEQFF
CDR3 DNA: TGTGCCAGCAGTCCCGGGGAACTAGCGGTAAACAATGAGCAGTTCTTC
V gene: TRBV5-6
clone size: few
J gene: TRBJ2-1
CDR3 length: 16
D gene: TRBD2

CDR3 protein: CASSPTGMSVTDTQYF
CDR3 DNA: TGTGCCAGCAGCCCCACCGGGATGTCGGTCACAGATACGCAGTATTTT
V gene: TRBV7-2
clone size: few
J gene: TRBJ2-3
CDR3 length: 16
D gene: -